This is a list of T cell receptor beta chains from one sample in a study of blood T cell repertoires in COVID-19. The repertoire was sequenced with immunoSEQ multiplex PCR; TCRdb's copy has only in-frame clones and lacks some. Of a few hundred thousand clones detected, around 85% appear once; the ten largest clones hold 5.5% to 6.5%. The sequenced sample was peripheral blood. The source of these receptors is a man between 60 and 75 years old with acute or convalescent COVID-19. The CDR3 runs from the conserved cysteine through the conserved F or W. A D gene is named only where the DNA matches it firmly. Some rows mark clone size as missing; the rest say once, few, many or name a class of expanded clone.

>TRBV9|TRBJ2-7|-|-
CASSVDTGRGEQYF
TGTGCCAGCAGCGTAGATACAGGAAGAGGAGAGCAGTACTTC
>TRBV18|TRBJ2-5|TRBD1|-
CASSGGQGDQETQYF
TGTGCCAGCTCGGGTGGACAGGGGGATCAAGAGACCCAGTACTTC
>TRBV5-8|TRBJ2-7|TRBD1|few
CASSSLWQGADEQYF
TGTGCCAGCAGCTCCCTGTGGCAGGGGGCGGACGAGCAGTACTTC
>TRBV2|TRBJ2-7|TRBD1|-
CASSDSFDRGRGDEQYF
TGTGCCAGCAGTGATAGTTTCGACAGGGGAAGAGGCGACGAGCAGTACTTC
>TRBV18|TRBJ2-7|TRBD1|-
CASSPGTGVTRSYEQYF
TGTGCCAGCTCACCCGGGACAGGGGTGACCCGATCGTACGAGCAGTACTTC
>TRBV5-8|TRBJ1-5|TRBD1|few
CASSSFATGDSNQPQHF
TGTGCCAGCAGCTCTTTCGCCACAGGGGATAGCAATCAGCCCCAGCATTTT
>TRBV11-1|TRBJ2-1|TRBD2|-
CASSPGGTSSYNEQFF
TGTGCCAGCAGCCCAGGTGGGACTAGCTCCTACAATGAGCAGTTCTTC
>TRBV4-2|TRBJ1-5|-|few
CASSQLGAQPQHF
TGTGCCAGCAGCCAACTGGGGGCCCAGCCCCAGCATTTT
>TRBV27|TRBJ2-1|-|-
CASSPPLLGSEYNEQFF
TGTGCCAGCAGTCCCCCCCTATTAGGGAGCGAATACAATGAGCAGTTCTTC
>TRBV5-1|TRBJ1-5|TRBD1|few
CASSLLGTGNQPQHF
TGCGCCAGCAGCTTGTTAGGGACAGGGAATCAGCCCCAGCATTTT
>TRBV9|TRBJ2-1|TRBD1|-
CASSDGTVIYNEQFF
TGTGCCAGCAGCGACGGGACAGTTATATACAATGAGCAGTTCTTC
>TRBV4-2|TRBJ2-5|-|-
CASSQDGGGDGARAQYF
TGTGCCAGCAGCCAAGATGGGGGAGGCGACGGGGCGCGGGCCCAGTACTTC
>TRBV7-2|TRBJ2-5|TRBD2|-
CASSLREGGLQETQYF
TGTGCCAGCAGCTTAAGGGAGGGAGGTTTACAAGAGACCCAGTACTTC
>TRBV3-1/TRBV3-2|TRBJ2-3|-|-
CASSQLAGVQDTQYF
TGTGCCAGCAGCCAACTAGCTGGGGTGCAAGATACGCAGTATTTT
>TRBV29-1|TRBJ1-2|-|-
CSVELGGAAGYTF
TGCAGCGTTGAACTGGGTGGAGCGGCTGGCTACACCTTC
>TRBV10-3|TRBJ2-1|-|-
CAISEQNPPYNEQFF
TGTGCCATCAGTGAGCAGAACCCTCCCTACAATGAGCAGTTCTTC
>TRBV27|TRBJ2-5|-|-
CASSFPDKRQETQYF
TGTGCCAGCAGTTTCCCCGACAAAAGGCAAGAGACCCAGTACTTC
>TRBV4-3|TRBJ1-2|TRBD1|once
CASSQALLNRGGAANYGYTF
TGCGCCAGCAGCCAGGCTCTACTTAACAGGGGTGGGGCGGCTAACTATGGCTACACCTTC
>TRBV5-4|TRBJ2-1|-|-
CASSFPDGQFEGEQFF
TGTGCCAGCAGCTTCCCGGACGGGCAATTTGAGGGTGAGCAGTTCTTC
>TRBV5-1|TRBJ1-4|-|-
CASSPWGGVATNEKLFF
TGCGCCAGCAGCCCCTGGGGGGGGGTTGCAACTAATGAAAAACTGTTTTTT
>TRBV24-1|TRBJ2-7|TRBD2|-
CATSGGEGHSYEQYF
TGTGCCACCAGCGGTGGGGAGGGCCACTCCTACGAGCAGTACTTC
>TRBV5-5|TRBJ2-7|-|-
CASSRAKEPYEQYF
TGTGCCAGCAGCCGAGCGAAAGAGCCCTACGAGCAGTACTTC
>TRBV29-1|TRBJ2-1|TRBD1|-
CSVPGQGGNEQFF
TGCAGCGTCCCGGGACAGGGTGGAAATGAGCAGTTCTTC
>TRBV6-2/TRBV6-3|TRBJ2-7|TRBD2|few
CASSESGRGYEQYF
TGTGCCAGCAGCGAAAGCGGGAGGGGATACGAGCAGTACTTC
>TRBV7-8|TRBJ2-7|TRBD2|few
CASSPRSGTGYEQYF
TGTGCCAGCAGCCCCCGTAGCGGGACTGGTTACGAGCAGTACTTC
>TRBV19|TRBJ2-3|TRBD2|-
CASRSVAGGPDTQYF
TGTGCCAGTAGGAGTGTAGCGGGAGGGCCAGATACGCAGTATTTT
>TRBV6-5|TRBJ2-6|-|-
CASNRISSGANVLTF
TGTGCCAGCAACAGGATCAGCTCTGGGGCCAACGTCCTGACTTTC
>TRBV9|TRBJ2-1|TRBD2|few
CASSVGLRLAFDEQFF
TGTGCCAGCAGCGTAGGTCTTCGACTAGCTTTTGATGAGCAGTTCTTC
>TRBV10-3|TRBJ1-1|-|-
CAIRSDRPPTEAFF
TGTGCCATCAGATCCGACAGGCCACCTACTGAAGCTTTCTTT
>TRBV7-9|TRBJ2-1|-|-
CASGMTNFNEQFF
TGTGCCAGCGGCATGACAAACTTTAATGAGCAGTTCTTC
>TRBV3-1/TRBV3-2|TRBJ2-7|-|once
CASSQGPNSYEQYF
TGTGCCAGCAGCCAAGGGCCGAACTCCTACGAGCAGTACTTC
>TRBV13|TRBJ1-5|-|-
CASSQSTGRNQPQHF
TGTGCCAGCAGCCAATCGACAGGCAGGAATCAGCCCCAGCATTTT
>TRBV19|TRBJ2-1|TRBD2|once
CASSIGRRGLAGEQFF
TGTGCCAGTAGTATAGGGCGAAGGGGACTAGCCGGTGAGCAGTTCTTC
>TRBV7-6|TRBJ2-6|-|-
CASSLGGSLSGANVLTF
TGTGCCAGCAGTCTCGGGGGATCTCTCTCTGGGGCCAACGTCCTGACTTTC
>TRBV7-9|TRBJ1-4|-|few
CASSLGGHGEKLFF
TGTGCCAGCAGCTTAGGGGGGCACGGTGAAAAACTGTTTTTT
>TRBV11-2|TRBJ2-7|TRBD1|-
CASSLGGQGNEQYF
TGTGCCAGCAGCTTGGGGGGACAGGGGAACGAGCAGTACTTC
>TRBV7-9|TRBJ2-3|-|-
CASSTGLLTDTQYF
TGTGCCAGCAGCACGGGACTGCTAACAGATACGCAGTATTTT
>TRBV9|TRBJ2-3|TRBD2|-
CASSAWGGAATDTQYF
TGTGCCAGCAGCGCTTGGGGAGGGGCGGCCACAGATACGCAGTATTTT
>TRBV7-9|TRBJ2-1|-|-
CASSDTAQGKFDEQFF
TGTGCCAGCAGCGATACCGCGCAGGGGAAATTCGATGAGCAGTTCTTC
>TRBV5-6|TRBJ1-4|TRBD1|-
CASSSNLGTDLNEKLFF
TGTGCCAGCAGCTCCAATCTGGGGACAGATCTTAATGAAAAACTGTTTTTT
>TRBV5-8|TRBJ2-7|TRBD1|few
CASSLPTGQGRYEQYF
TGTGCCAGCAGCTTGCCAACGGGACAGGGGCGTTACGAGCAGTACTTC
>TRBV28|TRBJ2-1|-|-
CATSRSYEQFF
TGTGCCACCTCTCGGAGCTATGAGCAGTTCTTC
>TRBV7-2|TRBJ2-5|-|-
CASSPQGDLLGETQYF
TGTGCCAGCAGCCCGCAGGGGGACTTGTTGGGGGAGACCCAGTACTTC
>TRBV28|TRBJ1-2|TRBD1|-
CASSFTGTGRVGYTF
TGTGCCAGCAGTTTTACCGGGACAGGGCGTGTTGGCTACACCTTC
>TRBV5-4|TRBJ2-7|TRBD1|-
CASSSAGTGNYEQYF
TGTGCCAGCAGCTCCGCCGGGACAGGAAACTACGAGCAGTACTTC